Presented here are 26 T cell receptor beta chains from one specimen sequenced in a study of Ad26.COV2.S vaccination and SARS-CoV-2 variants. Some clones are missing from TCRdb's copy, which holds only in-frame ones; the method was immunoSEQ multiplex PCR. The sample records around 350,000 clones, about 91% being singletons. Sequenced material: peripheral blood, taken after recovery from COVID-19. The origin of the receptors is a human donor who had recovered from COVID-19.

The chain is built from TRBV27 and TRBJ1-3; no firm D call. Germline V gene sequence: CDR1 MNHEY, CDR2 SMNVEV (reference sequence). The CDR3 is 15 amino acids. V lost 3 bases and J 4 bases, leaving 13 bases between the germline ends. CDR3: CASSFQPGVGNTIYF. The CDR3 region has the DNA TGTGCCAGCAGTTTTCAGCCCGGGGTAGGAAACACCATATATTTT.

The chain is built from TRBV5-1 and TRBJ2-1; 7 bases are shared with TRBD2. Losses at the gene ends were 0 bases for V and 3 bases for J; bases not matched to a gene: 6. CDR1 is SGHRS, CDR2 YFSETQ, per germline. The CDR3 is 16 residues long. CDR3 region: CASSLDERGIYNEQFF. In nucleotides, the CDR3 is TGCGCCAGCAGCTTGGATGAGCGGGGAATCTACAATGAGCAGTTCTTC.

The chain has TRBV5-4 and TRBJ2-3; no reliable D call. The germline V gene encodes CDR1 SGHNT and CDR2 YYREEE (reference sequence). Between the trimmed V and J ends, which lost 2 bases and 2 bases, there was a span of 12 bases. CDR3 length: 15 amino acids. CDR3 in amino acids: CASSFGQGSTDTQYF. Written as DNA, the CDR3 is TGTGCCAGCAGCTTCGGCCAAGGGTCCACAGATACGCAGTATTTT.

This chain links TRBV19 with TRBJ1-1, with 10 positions matching TRBD1. Germline assignment: CDR1 LNHDA and CDR2 SQIVND (reference sequence). The V and J ends lost 5 bases and 8 bases, in that order; junction bases with no gene match: 8. The CDR3 spans 14 residues. CDR3 sequence reads: CASSLRTGGLEAFF. The DNA of the CDR3 is TGTGCCAGTAGTCTCCGGACAGGGGGTCTGGAAGCTTTCTTT.

V and J are TRBV12-3 or TRBV12-4 and TRBJ1-1; 10 bases map to TRBD1. The CDR3 has 13 residues. Unmatched junction bases numbered 8, after V lost 5 bases and J lost 11 bases. CDR3 in DNA: TGTGCCAGCAGTCCCCAGGACAGGGGGGAGGCTTTCTTT. Translating it yields CASSPQDRGEAFF.

J is TRBJ2-4 and V is TRBV24-1, with D unclear. This CDR3 contains 17 residues. Germline CDR1 is KGHDR and CDR2 is SFDVKD. The V end was cut by 4 bases, the J end by 0 bases, with 15 bases between. The CDR3 DNA follows: TGTGCCACCAGTGACCCCCCCCAGACCCTAGCCAAAAACATTCAGTACTTC. It specifies CATSDPPQTLAKNIQYF.

The chain recombines TRBV13 with TRBJ2-7, with D unclear. Trimming pared 0 bases from V and 0 bases from J, leaving 6 bases between. This CDR3 has 14 residues. The germline V gene has CDR1 PRHDT and CDR2 FYEKMQ (reference sequence). This CDR3 reads CASSLGTVSYEQYF. Written as DNA, the CDR3 is TGTGCCAGCAGCTTAGGGACGGTCTCCTACGAGCAGTACTTC.

V is TRBV11-2 and J is TRBJ1-4, with 9 bases matching TRBD1. The CDR3 sequence is 18 residues long. The V segment lost 7 bases and the J segment 8 bases; nucleotides outside the gene matches: 20. Germline V gene sequence: CDR1 SGHAT, CDR2 FQNNGV. The CDR3 DNA sequence: TGTGCCAGCACCCGCCTAGGGGGAAAAACAGGGGGCGGCGAAAAACTGTTTTTT. Translated: CASTRLGGKTGGGEKLFF.

As DNA, the CDR3 is TGTGCCAGCAGTTACAATCCACTTAACTATGGCTACACCTTC. It translates to CASSYNPLNYGYTF. J is TRBJ1-2 and V is TRBV6-2 or TRBV6-3; no definite D call. With 2 bases removed from V and 1 base from J, the gap between germline ends came to 8 bases. The CDR3 contains 14 residues. Germline V gives CDR1 MNHEY, CDR2 SVGEGT.

The V call is TRBV19, the J call TRBJ2-5; the match to TRBD1 covers 10 bases. In germline, CDR1 is LNHDA, CDR2 SQIVND (reference sequence). The CDR3 contains 13 residues. The V and J ends lost 5 bases and 4 bases, in that order; junction bases with no gene match: 1. CDR3 region: CASSGTGVETQYF. Written as DNA, the CDR3 is TGTGCCAGTAGTGGGACAGGGGTAGAGACCCAGTACTTC.

This clone was counted a single time. This chain links TRBV5-1 with TRBJ1-1, with TRBD1 as a possible D gene (5 bases). The CDR3 loop spans 14 amino acids. The germline CDR1 and CDR2 sequences are SGHRS and YFSETQ. V dropped 4 bases and J dropped 5 bases, with 15 bases sitting between them. CDR3 sequence reads: CASSQGVGGTEAFF. CDR3 sequence (DNA): TGCGCCAGCAGCCAAGGGGTGGGGGGGACTGAAGCTTTCTTT.

This clone was counted a few times. This chain joins TRBV9 and TRBJ1-6, with TRBD1 identical over 8 bases. Germline-derived CDR1 and CDR2 are SGDLS and YYNGEE. J was trimmed by 7 bases and V by 3 bases; bases with no gene match: 6. The CDR3 sequence is 15 residues long. The CDR3 nucleotides read TGTGCCAGCAGCGACGGACAGGGCCGAAATTCACCCCTCCACTTT. Its protein product is CASSDGQGRNSPLHF.

This chain connects TRBV18 to TRBJ1-1; perhaps TRBD1 as D (6 bases). The CDR3 has 17 residues. Per the germline V gene, CDR1 is KGHSH and CDR2 is LQKENI. Trimming removed 1 base at V and 0 bases at J, with 15 bases between. The CDR3 region is CASSPRGGADMNTEAFF. CDR3 sequence (DNA): TGTGCCAGCTCACCACGGGGGGGGGCCGATATGAACACTGAAGCTTTCTTT.

The chain couples TRBV23-1 to TRBJ2-2; D perhaps matches TRBD2 (6 bases). TRBV23-1 is known as an ORF, though its function is uncertain. The CDR3 covers 15 residues. Trimming removed 1 base from V and 5 bases from J, with 11 bases in between. DNA for the CDR3: TGCGCCAGCAGTCAATTACGGGGGAGGACCGGGGAGCTGTTTTTT. This codes for CASSQLRGRTGELFF.

This clone was seen only once. J is TRBJ1-2 and V is TRBV20-1; perhaps TRBD1 as D (6 bases). V was pared by 3 bases and J by 2 bases, with 19 bases between. The CDR3 totals 16 residues. The germline V gene encodes CDR1 DFQATT and CDR2 SNEGSKA (reference sequence). CDR3 sequence: CSASGRGDQGNYGYTF. The DNA of the CDR3 is TGCAGTGCTAGTGGTAGGGGTGATCAGGGGAACTATGGCTACACCTTC.

The chain recombines TRBV5-4 with TRBJ1-3; unclear D gene. V was clipped by 0 bases and J by 6 bases, with 13 bases between them. This CDR3 contains 15 residues. Germline loops: CDR1 SGHNT, CDR2 YYREEE (reference sequence). The CDR3 nucleotides are TGTGCCAGCAGCTTGGAAAAGGGTTTAATAAACACCATATATTTT. Translating gives CASSLEKGLINTIYF.

This rearrangement joins TRBV7-2 to TRBJ2-1; TRBD2 aligns across 13 bases. The V segment lost 4 bases and the J segment 3 bases; nucleotides outside the gene matches: 9. The CDR3 has 18 residues. The germline V gene encodes CDR1 SGHTA and CDR2 FQGNSA. The DNA of the CDR3 is TGTGCCAGCAGCTCCACTGGGACTAGCGGGGCCTACTACAATGAGCAGTTCTTC. Protein product: CASSSTGTSGAYYNEQFF.

This chain connects TRBV2 to TRBJ1-6; 7 bases match TRBD1. Germline V gene lookup returns CDR1 SNHLY and CDR2 FYNNEI. V gave up 4 bases and J gave up 1 base; unmatched junction bases: 4. CDR3 length equals 16 residues. DNA of the CDR3: TGTGCCAGCAGTGCCTCGGGACAGTCCTATAATTCACCCCTCCACTTT. Its translation: CASSASGQSYNSPLHF.

For the CDR3, the DNA is TGTGCCATCAGTGAGTCGAAGGAAAGGGCAGCTGATAATTCACCCCTCCACTTT. Amino acid sequence: CAISESKERAADNSPLHF. The chain combines TRBV10-3 with TRBJ1-6; D gene ambiguous. CDR1 is ENHRY and CDR2 is SYGVKD in the germline V gene. This CDR3 region has 18 residues. Trimming took 0 bases from V and 5 from J, leaving 17 bases between them.

This sequence joins TRBV27 and TRBJ1-2; 7 positions agree with TRBD1. The CDR3 has 15 amino acids. V lost 3 bases, J lost 0 bases, and 4 bases stayed unmatched. CDR1 is MNHEY, CDR2 SMNVEV, per germline (reference sequence). The CDR3 DNA reads as TGTGCCAGCAGTTTTCTACAGGGGTCTAACTATGGCTACACCTTC. This gives the protein CASSFLQGSNYGYTF.

The chain is built from TRBV6-5 and TRBJ2-3; D is perhaps TRBD1 (5 bases). V was trimmed by 0 bases and J by 6 bases, leaving 13 bases between them. Per the germline V gene, CDR1 is MNHEY and CDR2 is SVGAGI. The CDR3 is 15 residues long. The CDR3 DNA reads as TGTGCCAGCAGTTACTCGGCAGGGAAGAGGGATACGCAGTATTTT. Its translation: CASSYSAGKRDTQYF.

The chain couples TRBV4-1 to TRBJ2-7, with TRBD1 matching over 7 bases. This CDR3 region has 15 residues. Germline values: CDR1 MGHRA, CDR2 YSYEKL. V was clipped by 4 bases and J by 5 bases; unmatched bases: 11. CDR3 coding DNA: TGCGCCAGCAGCCCTAGGGGACAGTCCGTCAACGAGCAGTACTTC. Translation: CASSPRGQSVNEQYF.

The chain joins TRBV27 to TRBJ2-5; 13 positions match TRBD2. V lost 6 bases to trimming and J lost 12 bases; unmatched junction nucleotides: 10. CDR1 MNHEY and CDR2 SMNVEV come from the germline V gene (reference sequence). The CDR3 runs 14 residues. CDR3 protein: CASRTSGGVGVKYF. CDR3 DNA sequence: TGTGCCAGCAGAACTAGCGGGGGGGTAGGAGTCAAGTACTTC.

This rearrangement joins TRBV27 to TRBJ2-7; D is ambiguous. Germline CDR1 is MNHEY and CDR2 is SMNVEV (reference sequence). The V gene lost 4 bases and the J gene lost 0 bases, with 13 bases spanning the gap. CDR3 length equals 15 residues. In DNA, the CDR3 is TGTGCCAGCAGTTCCCCCGTGGGCGGCTCCTACGAGCAGTACTTC. Residues: CASSSPVGGSYEQYF.

The chain combines TRBV29-1 with TRBJ2-3; TRBD2 aligns across 8 bases. The CDR3 sequence is 15 residues long. J lost 0 bases, V lost 6 bases, and 8 bases had no gene match. CDR1 is SQVTM, CDR2 ANQGSEA, per germline. Here the CDR3 reads CSVPQRGRSTDTQYF. The CDR3 nucleotides are TGCAGCGTCCCGCAGCGGGGGAGAAGCACAGATACGCAGTATTTT.

The V call is TRBV5-6, the J call TRBJ1-1; unclear D gene. The germline gives CDR1 SGHDT, CDR2 YYEEEE. Trimming left V 1 base short and J 1 base short, with 2 bases between. CDR3 length: 12 residues. The CDR3 protein is CASSLRNTEAFF. Written as DNA, the CDR3 is TGTGCCAGCAGCTTGAGGAACACTGAAGCTTTCTTT.